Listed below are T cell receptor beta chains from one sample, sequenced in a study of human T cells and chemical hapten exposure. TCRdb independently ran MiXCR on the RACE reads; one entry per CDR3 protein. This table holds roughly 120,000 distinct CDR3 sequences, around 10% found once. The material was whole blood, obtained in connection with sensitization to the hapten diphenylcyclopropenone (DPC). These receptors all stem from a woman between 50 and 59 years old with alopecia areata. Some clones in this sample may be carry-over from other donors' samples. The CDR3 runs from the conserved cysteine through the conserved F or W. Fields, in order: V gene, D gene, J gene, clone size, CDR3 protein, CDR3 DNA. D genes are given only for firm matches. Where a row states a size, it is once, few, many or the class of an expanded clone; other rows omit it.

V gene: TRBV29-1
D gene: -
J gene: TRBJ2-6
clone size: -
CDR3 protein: CSATVYEESGANVLTF
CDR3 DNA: TGCAGCGCCACCGTTTACGAGGAGTCTGGGGCCAACGTCCTGACTTTC

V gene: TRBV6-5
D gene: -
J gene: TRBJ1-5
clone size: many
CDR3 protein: CASNPRGSNQPQHF
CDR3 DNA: TGTGCCAGCAACCCAAGGGGTAGCAATCAGCCCCAGCATTTT

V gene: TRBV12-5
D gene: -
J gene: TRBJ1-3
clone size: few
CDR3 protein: CASGLPRGSGNTIYF
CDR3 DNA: TGTGCTAGTGGTTTGCCCAGGGGCTCTGGAAACACCATATATTTT

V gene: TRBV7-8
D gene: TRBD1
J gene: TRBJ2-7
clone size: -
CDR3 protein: CASSHLQGATYEQYF
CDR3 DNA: TGTGCCAGCAGCCACCTACAGGGGGCGACCTACGAGCAGTACTTC

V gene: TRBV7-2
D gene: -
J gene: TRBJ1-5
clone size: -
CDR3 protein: CASSLAWPPNQPQHF
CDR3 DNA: TGTGCCAGCAGCTTAGCGTGGCCCCCCAATCAGCCCCAGCATTTT

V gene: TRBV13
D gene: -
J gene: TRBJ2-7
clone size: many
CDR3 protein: CASSITGEQYF
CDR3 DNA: TGTGCCAGCAGCATTACAGGCGAGCAGTACTTC

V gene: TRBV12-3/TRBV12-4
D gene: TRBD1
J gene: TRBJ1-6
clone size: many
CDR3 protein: CASSLGQGAVSPLHF
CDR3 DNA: TGTGCCAGCAGTTTAGGGCAGGGGGCGGTTTCACCCCTCCACTTT

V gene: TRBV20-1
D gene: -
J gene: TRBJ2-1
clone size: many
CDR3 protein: CSAPAVKEQFF
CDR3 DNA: TGCAGTGCTCCCGCGGTAAAGGAGCAGTTCTTC

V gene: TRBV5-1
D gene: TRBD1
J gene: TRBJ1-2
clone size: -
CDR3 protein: CASSFGQGAPDGYTF
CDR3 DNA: TGCGCCAGCAGCTTCGGACAGGGGGCGCCGGATGGCTACACCTTC

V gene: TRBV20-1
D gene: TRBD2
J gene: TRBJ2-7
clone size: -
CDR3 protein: CSAEGLAGVLEQYF
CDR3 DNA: TGCAGTGCTGAAGGACTAGCGGGGGTCTTAGAGCAGTACTTC

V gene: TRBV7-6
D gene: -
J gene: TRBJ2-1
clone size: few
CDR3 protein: CASSLVQGDEQFF
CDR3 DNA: TGTGCCAGCAGCTTAGTACAGGGCGATGAGCAGTTCTTC

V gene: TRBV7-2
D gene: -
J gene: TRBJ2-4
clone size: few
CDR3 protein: CASSSPPSKTGRVNIQYF
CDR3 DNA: TGTGCCAGCAGCTCTCCCCCATCTAAGACAGGGAGGGTAAACATTCAGTACTTC

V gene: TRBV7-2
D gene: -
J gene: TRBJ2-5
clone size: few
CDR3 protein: CASSSHVQETQYF
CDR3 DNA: TGTGCCAGCAGCTCACACGTCCAAGAGACCCAGTACTTC

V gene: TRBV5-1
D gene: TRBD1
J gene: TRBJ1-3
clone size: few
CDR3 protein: CASSSRQGSSGNTIYF
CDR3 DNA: TGCGCCAGCAGCTCCAGACAGGGCTCCTCTGGAAACACCATATATTTT

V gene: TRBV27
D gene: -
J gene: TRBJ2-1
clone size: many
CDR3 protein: CASSWGAYNEQFF
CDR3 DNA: TGTGCCAGCAGTTGGGGGGCCTACAATGAGCAGTTCTTC

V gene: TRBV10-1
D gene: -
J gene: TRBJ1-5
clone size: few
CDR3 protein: CASISRRVLRQPQHF
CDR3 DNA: TGCGCCAGCATTAGCAGGCGAGTTTTAAGGCAGCCCCAGCATTTT

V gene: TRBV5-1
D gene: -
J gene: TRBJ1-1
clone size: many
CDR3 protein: CASRSVASMNTEAFF
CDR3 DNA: TGCGCCAGCAGGAGTGTAGCCAGTATGAACACTGAAGCTTTCTTT

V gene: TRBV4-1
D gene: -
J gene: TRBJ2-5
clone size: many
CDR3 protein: CASSPWGGHQAETQYF
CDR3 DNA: TGCGCCAGCAGCCCGTGGGGGGGCCATCAGGCGGAGACCCAGTACTTC

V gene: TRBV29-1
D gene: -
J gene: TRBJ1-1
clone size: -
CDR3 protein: CSVEHTPQTKAFF
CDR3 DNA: TGCAGCGTTGAACATACTCCTCAGACGAAAGCTTTCTTT

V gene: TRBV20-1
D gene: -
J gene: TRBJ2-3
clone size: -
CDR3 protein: CSAPQQGTQYF
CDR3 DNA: TGCAGTGCTCCCCAGCAGGGTACGCAGTATTTT

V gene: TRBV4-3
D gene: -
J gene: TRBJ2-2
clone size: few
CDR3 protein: CASSQQGGNTGELFF
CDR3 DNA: TGCGCCAGCAGCCAACAAGGGGGTAACACCGGGGAGCTGTTTTTT

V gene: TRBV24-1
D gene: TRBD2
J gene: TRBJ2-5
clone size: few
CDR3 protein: CATSDDTGGPETQYF
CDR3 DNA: TGTGCCACCAGTGACGATACGGGAGGTCCGGAGACCCAGTACTTC

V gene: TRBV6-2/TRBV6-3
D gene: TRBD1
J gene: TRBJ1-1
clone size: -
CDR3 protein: CASRSTGDATEAFF
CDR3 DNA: TGTGCCAGCAGGTCTACAGGGGACGCCACTGAAGCTTTCTTT

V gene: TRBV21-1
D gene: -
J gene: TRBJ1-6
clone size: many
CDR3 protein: CASSKKGPDNSPLHF
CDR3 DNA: TGTGCCAGCAGCAAGAAAGGGCCCGATAATTCACCCCTCCACTTT

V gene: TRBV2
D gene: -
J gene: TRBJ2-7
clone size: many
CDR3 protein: CASSDRVRSYEQYF
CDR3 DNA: TGTGCCAGCAGTGACAGGGTTCGCTCCTACGAGCAGTACTTC

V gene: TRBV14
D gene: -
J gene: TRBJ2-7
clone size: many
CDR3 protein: CASSQSSYEQYF
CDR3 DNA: TGTGCCAGCAGCCAGAGTTCCTACGAGCAGTACTTC

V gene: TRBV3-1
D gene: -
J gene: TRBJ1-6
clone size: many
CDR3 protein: CASSQAQTNSPLHF
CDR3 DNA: TGTGCCAGCAGCCAGGCTCAGACGAATTCACCCCTCCACTTT

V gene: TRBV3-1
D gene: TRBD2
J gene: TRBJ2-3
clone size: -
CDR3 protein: CASSQTGGADTQYF
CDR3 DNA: TGTGCCAGCAGCCAGACGGGAGGGGCAGATACGCAGTATTTT